This TCR beta chain was sequenced in a study of blood T cell repertoires in COVID-19. Study summary: Sites in the United States, Italy and Spain provided acute and convalescent COVID-19 samples. The analysed material was cDNA or gDNA that came from T cells, B-cell-depleted T cells, or PBMCs.

Original handling: Reference gene primer amplification yielded estimated nucleated cell counts. Only in-frame clones appear in the TCRdb table, and some are missing; sequencing was by immunoSEQ multiplex PCR. D and trimming come from the DNA, and the V and J calls and clone size come from that table. The data hold some 99,000 clones, with roughly 80% observed a single time. This CDR3 spans 12 amino acids. V lost 6 bases, J lost 4 bases, and 5 bases stayed unmatched. Looked up from germline, CDR1 is SQVTM and CDR2 is ANQGSEA. The TCR originated in a human donor in a cohort sampled during active or convalescent COVID-19. This chain links TRBV29-1 with TRBJ1-2; TRBD1 matches at 7 bases. Sequenced material: peripheral blood. CDR3 in amino acids: CSVTQGSYGYTF. CDR3 nucleotides: TGCAGCGTGACACAGGGGAGCTATGGCTACACCTTC.